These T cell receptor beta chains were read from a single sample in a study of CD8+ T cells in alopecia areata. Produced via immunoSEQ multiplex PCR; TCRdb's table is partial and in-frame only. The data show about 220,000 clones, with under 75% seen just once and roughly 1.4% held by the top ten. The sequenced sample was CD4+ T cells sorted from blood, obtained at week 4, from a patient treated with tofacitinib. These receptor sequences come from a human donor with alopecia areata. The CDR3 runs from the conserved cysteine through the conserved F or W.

CDR3: CASSLADLPYNEQFF
V: TRBV5-1

CDR3: CSAGYLNTGELFF
V: TRBV29-1

CDR3: CASSPRLGASYEQYF
V: TRBV9

CDR3: CAISESGTPTDTQYF
V: TRBV10-3

CDR3: CAWSVGHGKDEQYF
V: TRBV30

CDR3: CASSQGLANTGELFF
V: TRBV7-7

CDR3: CASSFGNRVSEQYF
V: TRBV7-2

CDR3: CASSDSRGVRETQYF
V: TRBV2

CDR3: CAIRRDRETDTQYF
V: TRBV10-3

CDR3: CASSAAGRKEETQYF
V: TRBV5-1

CDR3: CASTGTGGWYEQYF
V: TRBV25-1

CDR3: CASRGLGQSNEQFF
V: TRBV6-1

CDR3: CASSPRTGGVETQYF
V: TRBV19

CDR3: CSVAGHDNQPQHF
V: TRBV29-1

CDR3: CASSSGTVNTGELFF
V: TRBV5-1

CDR3: CAWSVANTEAFF
V: TRBV30

CDR3: CASSDGGGTDTQYF
V: TRBV6-1

CDR3: CAWSVPGETMKQFF
V: TRBV30

CDR3: CASSRDRINEQFF
V: TRBV7-3

CDR3: CAWSVRWGYYGYTF
V: TRBV30

CDR3: CSVELAPGETQYF
V: TRBV29-1

CDR3: CASSQASSYEQYF
V: TRBV10-1

CDR3: CASSSGYGRSEKLFF
V: TRBV7-2

CDR3: CASSQDLGGQGSGYTF
V: TRBV4-3

CDR3: CAWKQGGRADTQYF
V: TRBV30

CDR3: CSTRPGGDTGELFF
V: TRBV29-1

CDR3: CASSLERGSEQYF
V: TRBV5-1

CDR3: CASSQDEITDTQYF
V: TRBV4-2

CDR3: CASSRTTGLGGGDTQYF
V: TRBV7-9

CDR3: CSVGEIGYTF
V: TRBV29-1

CDR3: CASSPGYEQYF
V: TRBV18

CDR3: CASSLELATDTQYF
V: TRBV11-2

CDR3: CASSPSYNEQFF
V: TRBV9

CDR3: CAISESRGQAAPLHF
V: TRBV10-3

CDR3: CASSPSTDTQYF
V: TRBV5-6

CDR3: CASSVQPQHF
V: TRBV11-3

CDR3: CAWSPGRVSPLHF
V: TRBV30

CDR3: CATSRDGRFPLF
V: TRBV15

CDR3: CASSESGVVEQFF
V: TRBV2

CDR3: CASRMTSGGYNEQFF
V: TRBV5-6

CDR3: CSVVVRYTDTQYF
V: TRBV29-1

CDR3: CSGLTRGTGELFF
V: TRBV29-1

CDR3: CASSRTVTGGYTF
V: TRBV27

CDR3: CSTRGPDTQYF
V: TRBV29-1

CDR3: CASSWQDNEQFF
V: TRBV5-1

CDR3: CAWSVSQNIQYF
V: TRBV30

CDR3: CASSGMNYGYTF
V: TRBV25-1